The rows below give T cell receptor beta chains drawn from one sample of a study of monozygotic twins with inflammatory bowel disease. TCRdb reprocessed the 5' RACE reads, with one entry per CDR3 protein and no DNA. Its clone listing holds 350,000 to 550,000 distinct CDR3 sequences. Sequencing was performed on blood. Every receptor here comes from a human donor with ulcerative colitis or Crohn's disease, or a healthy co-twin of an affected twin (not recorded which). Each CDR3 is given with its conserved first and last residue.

CDR3: CASSPGRSGVSTDTQYF
V: TRBV11-2
J: TRBJ2-3

CDR3: CATRDRSNEKLFF
V: TRBV19
J: TRBJ1-4

CDR3: CASSPNSGANVLTF
V: TRBV7-9
J: TRBJ2-6

CDR3: CASSFGYRYEQYF
V: TRBV7-2
J: TRBJ2-7

CDR3: CASSQGTGTSGEQYF
V: TRBV4-1
J: TRBJ2-7

CDR3: CSVARRDDKHEQFF
V: TRBV29-1
J: TRBJ2-1

CDR3: CASSPDRHTEAFF
V: TRBV18
J: TRBJ1-1

CDR3: CASSPGHSSSYNEQFF
V: TRBV5-1
J: TRBJ2-1

CDR3: CASGDWYEQYF
V: TRBV12-5
J: TRBJ2-7

CDR3: CASSTGASNTEAFF
V: TRBV5-1
J: TRBJ1-1

CDR3: CASSSKGQPQHF
V: TRBV12-1
J: TRBJ1-5

CDR3: CSAVGVGSTEAFF
V: TRBV29-1
J: TRBJ1-1

CDR3: CASSLGSTNTGELFF
V: TRBV7-2
J: TRBJ2-2

CDR3: CASSPGGNSYEQYF
V: TRBV5-1
J: TRBJ2-7

CDR3: CASSLWAARADEQYF
V: TRBV11-2
J: TRBJ2-7

CDR3: CASSPIGPMNTEAFF
V: TRBV12-3/TRBV12-4
J: TRBJ1-1

CDR3: CASSYARTGGTEAFF
V: TRBV12-3/TRBV12-4
J: TRBJ1-1

CDR3: CASSLESSAYGYTF
V: TRBV7-2
J: TRBJ1-2

CDR3: CATEQGRRYELYF
V: TRBV19
J: TRBJ2-7

CDR3: CSVGGNTGAEAFF
V: TRBV29-1
J: TRBJ1-1

CDR3: CSAWDRDTTNEKLFF
V: TRBV20-1
J: TRBJ1-4

CDR3: CASTQTGSGEAFF
V: TRBV12-3/TRBV12-4
J: TRBJ1-1

CDR3: CASGGSGAYKTDTQYF
V: TRBV30
J: TRBJ2-3

CDR3: CASSEVPGAYNEQFF
V: TRBV6-4
J: TRBJ2-1

CDR3: CATRSSGANVLTF
V: TRBV9
J: TRBJ2-6

CDR3: CASRAQGLNTEAFF
V: TRBV6-1
J: TRBJ1-1

CDR3: CASSWRTGFREQYF
V: TRBV27
J: TRBJ2-7

CDR3: CASSYSTESQPQHF
V: TRBV6-2/TRBV6-3
J: TRBJ1-5

CDR3: CATSDPAAGGTDTQYF
V: TRBV24-1
J: TRBJ2-3

CDR3: CSVLGTGAYEQYF
V: TRBV20-1
J: TRBJ2-7

CDR3: CASSLAGIQETQYF
V: TRBV5-1
J: TRBJ2-5

CDR3: CAWSVLGQGNYGYTF
V: TRBV30
J: TRBJ1-2

CDR3: CASSGGQGWNTEAFF
V: TRBV5-1
J: TRBJ1-1

CDR3: CASSQVTGAYGYTF
V: TRBV4-2
J: TRBJ1-2

CDR3: CASSQEGFWGPEDEQYF
V: TRBV4-1
J: TRBJ2-7

CDR3: CASRGGQGGLGELFF
V: TRBV7-3
J: TRBJ2-2

CDR3: CASLAQGGDNSPLHF
V: TRBV7-8
J: TRBJ1-6

CDR3: CASSSTRNTIYF
V: TRBV12-3/TRBV12-4
J: TRBJ1-3

CDR3: CASSYLTHGTGRNEQFF
V: TRBV7-2
J: TRBJ2-1

CDR3: CASRWDRVADTQYF
V: TRBV7-2
J: TRBJ2-3

CDR3: CASSQANGKSGGYTF
V: TRBV4-1
J: TRBJ1-2

CDR3: CASSLFKEHEAFF
V: TRBV5-5
J: TRBJ1-1

CDR3: CAISPSGGPSNEQFF
V: TRBV10-3
J: TRBJ2-1

CDR3: CATSPGGSNYGYTF
V: TRBV12-3/TRBV12-4
J: TRBJ1-2

CDR3: CASSLAQGQGRHEQYF
V: TRBV7-9
J: TRBJ2-7

CDR3: CTTSRDSGQYF
V: TRBV15
J: TRBJ2-4

CDR3: CASSRQEVRATLALHF
V: TRBV7-2
J: TRBJ1-6

CDR3: CASSYGSGGGDNSPLHF
V: TRBV6-5
J: TRBJ1-6